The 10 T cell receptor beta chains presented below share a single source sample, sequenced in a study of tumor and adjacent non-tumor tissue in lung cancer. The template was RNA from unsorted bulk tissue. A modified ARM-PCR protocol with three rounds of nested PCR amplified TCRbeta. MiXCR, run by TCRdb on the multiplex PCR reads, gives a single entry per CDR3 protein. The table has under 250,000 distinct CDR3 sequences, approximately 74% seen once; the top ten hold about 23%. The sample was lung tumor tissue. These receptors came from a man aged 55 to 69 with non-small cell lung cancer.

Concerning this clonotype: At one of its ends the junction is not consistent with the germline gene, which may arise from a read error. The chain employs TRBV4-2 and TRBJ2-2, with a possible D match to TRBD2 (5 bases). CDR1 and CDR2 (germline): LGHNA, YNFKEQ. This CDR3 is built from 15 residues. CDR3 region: CASSQDRMATGKLFF. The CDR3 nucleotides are TGTGCCAGCAGCCAAGATCGGATGGCGACCGGGAAGCTGTTTTTT.

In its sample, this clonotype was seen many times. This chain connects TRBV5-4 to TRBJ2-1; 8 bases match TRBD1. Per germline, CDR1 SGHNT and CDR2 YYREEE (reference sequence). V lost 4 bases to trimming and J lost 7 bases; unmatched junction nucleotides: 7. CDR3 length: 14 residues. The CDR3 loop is CASSRQGSRNEQFF. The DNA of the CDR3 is TGTGCCAGCAGCCGACAGGGGTCCAGGAATGAGCAGTTCTTC.

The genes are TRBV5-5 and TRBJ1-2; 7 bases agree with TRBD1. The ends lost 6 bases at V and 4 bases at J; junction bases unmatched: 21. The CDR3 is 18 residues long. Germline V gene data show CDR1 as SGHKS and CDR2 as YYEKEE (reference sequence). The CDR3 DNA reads TGTGCCAGCAACCCCACTTACACCGACAGGGTAGGAGGCTATGGCTACACCTTC. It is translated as CASNPTYTDRVGGYGYTF.

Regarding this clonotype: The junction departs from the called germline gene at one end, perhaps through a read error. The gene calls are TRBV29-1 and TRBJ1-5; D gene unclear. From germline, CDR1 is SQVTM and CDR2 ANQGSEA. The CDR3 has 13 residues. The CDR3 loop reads CSVVENSSQPQHF. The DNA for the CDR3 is TGCAGCGTTGTTGAGAATAGCAGTCAGCCCCAGCATTTT.

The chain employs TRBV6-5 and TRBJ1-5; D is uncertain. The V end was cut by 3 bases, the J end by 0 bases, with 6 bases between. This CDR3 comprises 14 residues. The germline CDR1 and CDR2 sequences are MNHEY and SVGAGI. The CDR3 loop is CASSYTYSNQPQHF. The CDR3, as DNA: TGTGCCAGCAGTTATACTTATAGCAATCAGCCCCAGCATTTT.

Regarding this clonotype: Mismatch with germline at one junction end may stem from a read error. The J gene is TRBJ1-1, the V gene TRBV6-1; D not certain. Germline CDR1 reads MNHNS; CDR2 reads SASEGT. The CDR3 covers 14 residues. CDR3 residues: CASSEVPRRAEGFF. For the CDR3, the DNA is TGTGCCAGCAGTGAAGTCCCGCGACGGGCCGAAGGTTTCTTT.

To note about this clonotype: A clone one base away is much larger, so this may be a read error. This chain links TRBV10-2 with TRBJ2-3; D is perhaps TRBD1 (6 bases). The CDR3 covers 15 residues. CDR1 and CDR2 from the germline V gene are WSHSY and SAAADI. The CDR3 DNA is TGCGCCAGCAGGGAGTCAGGGGCTAGCACAGATACGCAGTATTTT. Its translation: CASRESGASTDTQYF.

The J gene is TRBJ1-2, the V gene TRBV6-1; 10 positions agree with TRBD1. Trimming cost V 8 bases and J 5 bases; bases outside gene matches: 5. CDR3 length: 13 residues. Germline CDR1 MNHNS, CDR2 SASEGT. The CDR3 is CASARQGAYGYTF. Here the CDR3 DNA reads TGTGCCAGCGCCCGACAGGGGGCATATGGCTACACCTTC.

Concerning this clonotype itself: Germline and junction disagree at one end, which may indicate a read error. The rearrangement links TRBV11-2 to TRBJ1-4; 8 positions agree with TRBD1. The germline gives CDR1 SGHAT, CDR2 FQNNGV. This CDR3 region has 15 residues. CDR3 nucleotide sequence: TGTGCAAGTAGCCCACAAACGACAGGGGATGAAAGACTGTTTTTT. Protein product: CASSPQTTGDERLFF.

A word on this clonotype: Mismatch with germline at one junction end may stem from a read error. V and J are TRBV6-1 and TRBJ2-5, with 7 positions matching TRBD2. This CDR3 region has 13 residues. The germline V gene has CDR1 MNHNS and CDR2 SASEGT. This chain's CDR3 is CVSKDPGGETQYF. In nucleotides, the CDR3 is TGTGTCAGCAAAGACCCGGGGGGAGAGACCCAGTACTTC.